This T cell receptor (beta chain) derives from a study of blood T cell repertoires in COVID-19. Per germline, CDR1 SNHLY and CDR2 FYNNEI. Trimming removed 2 bases at V and 4 bases at J, with 12 bases between. The CDR3 length is 15 residues. Original processing notes: Reference gene primer amplification yielded estimated nucleated cell counts. Here immunoSEQ multiplex PCR was the method, and the copy in TCRdb shows in-frame clones only, minus some. For V, J and clone size, that table is used; D and trimming come from the DNA. The sample has fewer than 300,000 clones, around 86% seen once. Sequencing was carried out using peripheral blood. V is TRBV2 and J is TRBJ2-1; TRBD1 might be the D (6 bases). This clonotype was obtained from a middle-aged man with COVID-19, enrolled during active disease. The CDR3 DNA sequence: TGTGCCAGCAGTGAAACCAGGGGCTCATACAATGAGCAGTTCTTC. The encoded protein is CASSETRGSYNEQFF.